This TCR beta chain was retrieved from a study of metastatic and nonmetastatic thyroid tumors (dated by TCRdb to between 2020 and 2021). As for the study more broadly: Repertoires were compared across peripheral blood and tumor or nodule tissue samples from malignant and benign thyroid patients.

No patient had received any treatment before thyroid surgery. Using T-cell receptor beta sequencing, the study looked back at clinical samples from patients collected from about 2011 to 2018. Receptor libraries were prepared by PCR. Sequencing relied on an Illumina HiSeq 4000. The TCR beta-chain CDR3 region of each patient was profiled by high-throughput sequencing. In the paper's pipeline: A classifier to discriminate distant-metastatic papillary thyroid cancer patients was built from CDR3 differences across clinicopathological groups. Repertoire diversity was assessed with the Shannon index, and tumor-blood repertoire similarity with the Morisita-Horn index. The public reads were run again by TCRdb, first through fastp at Q25 and then through MiXCR, and only productive beta chains were kept. For this entry, the V and J calls and clone size follow TCRdb and not the study's own pipeline. Within this sample are around 20,000 clones, with 10% to 15% of them counted one time only. The ten largest account for roughly 24% of the sample.

The CDR3 numbers 14 residues from cysteine through phenylalanine. Just CDR3 DNA is preserved here, 42 bases in frame from base 1. At the junction V is shortened by 3 bases and J by 0 bases, with 8 bases in between. As encoded in the germline V gene (reference sequence), CDR1 is DFQATT while CDR2 is SNEGSKA. Findings and caveats that apply to the study as a whole: TCR beta diversity was reported as significantly higher in malignant tumors than in benign nodules, in both blood and tumor samples.

At least ten counts were recorded for this clone. Which antigen it targets is not known. It has no much larger one-base neighbor in the sample; base qualities were not kept. This receptor was taken from a female donor with papillary thyroid cancer or a benign thyroid nodule (not recorded which). Some clones in this sample may be carry-over from other donors' samples. The material sequenced was blood. The rearrangement combines TRBV20-1 with TRBJ1-4; tentative D gene TRBD1, with 5 bases matching. The DNA sequence is given as TGCAGTGCTAGTATGGGGGCAACTAATGAAAAACTGTTTTTT. Its translation is CSASMGATNEKLFF.